This record covers a single TCR beta chain. The antigen is not known. The sample originates from a study of T cell responses to AZD1222 COVID-19 vaccine. The wider study: Some second doses came at about 4 weeks and others at about 12 weeks; these were pooled. The study's findings and limits: Only a handful of AZD1222 recipients tested seropositive at baseline. Clonal diversity was possibly underestimated; the donors were predominantly white British and more often female. Once two AZD1222 doses were given, Spike-specific TCR breadth and depth went up.

V shed 6 bases and J shed 10 bases, with 15 bases lying between them. Germline CDR1 reads SNHLY; CDR2 reads FYNNEI. The CDR3 extends over 13 amino acids. Assay: immunoSEQ multiplex PCR; the TCRdb copy retains only in-frame clones and omits some. The top ten clones hold around 4.9% of a sample with tens of thousands of clones, 70% to 90% of them seen once. The TCR sequence derives from an adult in good health. The specimen comprised peripheral blood, sampled on day 0 of AZD1222 vaccination. The chain is built from TRBV2 and TRBJ1-4, with D possibly matching TRBD1 (5 bases). The CDR3 is CASRADAGGKLFF. The CDR3 nucleotides are TGTGCCAGCAGGGCGGACGCGGGGGGAAAACTGTTTTTT.